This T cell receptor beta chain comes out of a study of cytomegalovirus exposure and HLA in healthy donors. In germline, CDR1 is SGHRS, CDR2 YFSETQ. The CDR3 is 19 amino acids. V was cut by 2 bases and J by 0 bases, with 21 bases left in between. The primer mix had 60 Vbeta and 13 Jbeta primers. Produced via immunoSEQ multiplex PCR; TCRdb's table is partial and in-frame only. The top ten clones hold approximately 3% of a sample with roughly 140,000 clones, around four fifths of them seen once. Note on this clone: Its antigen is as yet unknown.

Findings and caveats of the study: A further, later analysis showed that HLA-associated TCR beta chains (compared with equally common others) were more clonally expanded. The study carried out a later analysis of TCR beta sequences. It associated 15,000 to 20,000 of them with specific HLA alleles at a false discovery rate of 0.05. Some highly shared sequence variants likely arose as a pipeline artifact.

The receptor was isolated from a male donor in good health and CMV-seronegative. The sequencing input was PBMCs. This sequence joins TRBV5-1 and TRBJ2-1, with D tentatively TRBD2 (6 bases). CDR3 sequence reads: CASSFPTAGSISSYNEQFF. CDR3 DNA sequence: TGCGCCAGCAGCTTCCCTACCGCGGGGTCCATAAGCTCCTACAATGAGCAGTTCTTC.